These 27 T cell receptor beta chains originate from one sample sequenced in a study of cytomegalovirus exposure and HLA in healthy donors. The PCR had 60 Vbeta and 13 Jbeta primers. Method: immunoSEQ multiplex PCR; TCRdb's copy keeps in-frame clones and lacks some. The sample carries fewer than 120,000 clones, approximately 86% recorded once. Input material: PBMCs. The receptor source for this set is a man aged 35-49 years in good health and CMV-seronegative.

The chain carries TRBV29-1 and TRBJ2-7; TRBD1 matches 9 bases. This CDR3 contains 12 residues. Germline CDR1 reads SQVTM; CDR2 reads ANQGSEA. The V and J ends lost 7 bases and 3 bases, in that order; junction bases with no gene match: 4. CDR3 loop: CSGGQGNYEQYF. The CDR3 coding sequence is TGCAGCGGGGGACAGGGAAACTACGAGCAGTACTTC.

The V and J genes are TRBV28 and TRBJ2-3; TRBD2 matches 10 bases. V lost 2 bases to trimming and J lost 10 bases; unmatched junction nucleotides: 6. Germline CDR1 is MDHEN and CDR2 is SYDVKM. The length of the CDR3 is 14 residues. The CDR3 loop reads CASSLSGGDGPQYF. In DNA form, the CDR3 reads TGTGCCAGCAGTTTAAGCGGGGGGGACGGTCCGCAGTATTTT.

The CDR3 DNA reads as TGTGCCAGCAGGGCCGGGACAGGGGACCAAGAGACCCAGTACTTC. Encoded protein: CASRAGTGDQETQYF. V is TRBV7-6 and J is TRBJ2-5; 10 nucleotides align to TRBD1. The trim removed 6 bases at V and 0 bases at J, leaving 4 bases unmatched. The length of the CDR3 is 15 residues. CDR1 is SGHVS and CDR2 is FNYEAQ in the germline V gene.

This chain connects TRBV6-5 to TRBJ1-3, with 9 bases that match TRBD1. The CDR3 is 15 amino acids. V dropped 6 bases and J dropped 3; count of bases not matched to a gene: 6. Germline CDR1 MNHEY, CDR2 SVGAGI. Here the CDR3 reads CASSRTGEDGNTIYF. The CDR3 DNA sequence: TGTGCCAGCAGCCGGACAGGGGAAGATGGAAACACCATATATTTT.

The rearrangement links TRBV28 to TRBJ1-2; D is unresolved. Trimming took off 8 bases at V and 7 bases at J, with 14 bases between the two ends. The CDR3 contains 12 residues. CDR1 is MDHEN, CDR2 SYDVKM, per germline. This CDR3 reads CASLGSISGYTF. CDR3 sequence (DNA): TGTGCCAGCCTCGGGTCAATATCTGGCTACACCTTC.

The chain joins TRBV4-3 to TRBJ1-4, with a possible D match to TRBD1 (6 bases). The CDR3 spans 16 residues. The V end was cut by 5 bases, the J end by 6 bases, with 19 bases between. Germline CDR1 is LGHNA and CDR2 is YSLEER. The CDR3: CASSDPLTQGDEKLFF. The CDR3 DNA follows: TGCGCCAGCAGCGATCCTCTAACACAGGGAGATGAAAAACTGTTTTTT.

The rearrangement joins TRBV5-1 to TRBJ1-2; 10 nucleotides line up with TRBD1. Trimming took 4 bases from V and 7 from J; bases not matched to a gene: 10. CDR3 length: 15 amino acids. Looked up from germline, CDR1 is SGHRS and CDR2 is YFSETQ. The CDR3 bases are TGCGCCAGCAGCACCACGACAGGGGGCGGGAGTGGCTACACCTTC. As protein: CASSTTTGGGSGYTF.

This clone was counted only a few times. This chain uses TRBV6-5 with TRBJ1-6; D is perhaps TRBD1 (6 bases). This CDR3 is built from 15 residues. V gave up 6 bases and J gave up 2 bases, with 11 bases separating them. Germline CDR1 MNHEY, CDR2 SVGAGI. The CDR3 coding sequence is TGTGCCAGCAGCCCCCGGGACACCTATAATTCACCCCTCCACTTT. Protein: CASSPRDTYNSPLHF.

V gene TRBV6-1 combines with J gene TRBJ2-7, with 11 bases that match TRBD2. The CDR3 has 15 amino acids. Germline CDR1 is MNHNS and CDR2 is SASEGT. V shed 3 bases, J shed 3 bases, and the junction held 4 bases outside the gene matches. CDR3 sequence reads: CASSDQGTSGYEQYF. In DNA, the CDR3 is TGTGCCAGCAGTGATCAGGGGACTAGCGGCTACGAGCAGTACTTC.

This chain connects TRBV6-5 to TRBJ2-1, with D unclear. This CDR3 spans 14 amino acids. V was cut by 6 bases and J by 0 bases, with 9 bases left in between. Germline CDR1 is MNHEY and CDR2 is SVGAGI. CDR3 amino acids: CASSRESSYNEQFF. The CDR3 nucleotides read TGTGCCAGCAGCCGCGAAAGCTCCTACAATGAGCAGTTCTTC.

The gene calls are TRBV29-1 and TRBJ1-2; possible D gene TRBD1, 5 bases. Germline values: CDR1 SQVTM, CDR2 ANQGSEA. V was shortened by 7 bases and J by 7 bases, with 31 bases between the two germline ends. This CDR3 comprises 17 residues. CDR3 in amino acids: CSADTANPSISYGGYTF. The CDR3 nucleotides are TGCAGCGCGGACACGGCTAATCCATCGATCTCCTACGGTGGCTACACCTTC. Full variable domain (outside the CDR3, taken from reference TRBV29-1 and TRBJ1-2): SAVISQKPSRDICQRGTSLTIQCQVDSQVTMMFWYRQQPGQSLTLIATANQGSEATYESGFVIDKFPISRPNLTFSTLTVSNMSPEDSSIYLCSADTANPSISYGGYTFGSGTRLTVV.

The chain couples TRBV2 to TRBJ1-2, with TRBD1 matching 11 bases. The germline gives CDR1 SNHLY, CDR2 FYNNEI. The V gene end was trimmed by 1 base and the J gene end by 14 bases; junction bases not matched to a gene: 3. This CDR3 spans 12 amino acids. The CDR3 sequence is CASSEGGQGVTF. For the CDR3, the DNA is TGTGCCAGCAGTGAAGGGGGACAGGGGGTGACCTTC.

Note on this clone: The junction departs from germline at one end; a sequencing error may be responsible. This chain uses TRBV27 with TRBJ2-5; D ambiguous. The CDR3 totals 13 residues. CDR1 is MNHEY, CDR2 SMNVEV, per germline (reference sequence). The chain's CDR3 is CASSFQPQESQYF. CDR3 nucleotides: TGTGCCAGCAGTTTCCAACCCCAAGAGTCCCAGTACTTC.

This clone appeared a single time. V gene TRBV7-8 combines with J gene TRBJ1-2, with unresolved D. The germline V gene has CDR1 SGHVS and CDR2 FQNEAQ. The CDR3 extends over 15 amino acids. V was clipped by 1 base and J by 4 bases, with 13 bases between them. The CDR3 DNA reads as TGTGCCAGCAGCTTAGTGAGGGCGACGGGCTATGGCTACACCTTC. Encoded protein: CASSLVRATGYGYTF.

The chain combines TRBV5-1 with TRBJ2-7; 9 bases line up with TRBD1. Per germline, CDR1 SGHRS and CDR2 YFSETQ. The CDR3 is 14 amino acids. Trimming took 4 bases from V and 6 from J; bases not matched to a gene: 8. This CDR3 reads CASSLRTGAVEQYF. Written as DNA, the CDR3 is TGCGCCAGCAGCCTCCGGACAGGGGCGGTCGAGCAGTACTTC.

This sequence joins TRBV25-1 and TRBJ1-2; 12 nucleotides align to TRBD1. The V and J ends lost 3 bases and 7 bases, in that order; junction bases with no gene match: 3. The CDR3 covers 14 residues. Germline-derived CDR1 and CDR2 are MGHDK and SYGVNS. The CDR3 DNA reads as TGTGCCAGCAGTGACGGGACAGGGGGCCGTGGCTACACCTTC. It translates to CASSDGTGGRGYTF.

This clone appeared a few times. The chain couples TRBV4-2 to TRBJ1-1, with D perhaps TRBD1 (5 bases). CDR3 size: 12 residues. The V gene's germline CDR1 is LGHNA and CDR2 YNFKEQ. Trimming took off 9 bases at V and 3 bases at J, with 11 bases between the two ends. The CDR3 DNA reads TGTGCCAGTGCCCCGGGGGACACTGAAGCTTTCTTT. This encodes CASAPGDTEAFF.

The J gene is TRBJ2-7, the V gene TRBV4-2, with a tentative D call TRBD2 (5 bases). The ends were cut back, 0 bases at V and 3 bases at J, with 12 bases in the middle. There are 15 residues in the CDR3. Germline V lookup: CDR1 LGHNA, CDR2 YNFKEQ. CDR3: CASSQEGGQIYEQYF. The CDR3 DNA follows: TGTGCCAGCAGCCAAGAGGGCGGGCAGATCTACGAGCAGTACTTC.

The chain carries TRBV4-1 and TRBJ1-2; 7 nucleotides align to TRBD1. CDR1 and CDR2 (germline): MGHRA, YSYEKL. After removal of 4 bases from V and 4 bases from J, the junction contained 9 bases not matched to a gene. This CDR3 comprises 15 residues. CDR3 coding DNA: TGCGCCAGCAGCCCCTCACAGGGGCCCAGCTATGGCTACACCTTC. This encodes CASSPSQGPSYGYTF.

V usage is TRBV6-4 and J usage is TRBJ1-6, with 7 bases fitting TRBD1. The V gene end was trimmed by 6 bases and the J gene end by 3 bases; junction bases not matched to a gene: 5. The CDR3 totals 15 residues. Germline V CDR1 and CDR2: MRHNA, SNTAGT. The CDR3 loop is CASSLRDSYNSPLHF. CDR3 DNA: TGTGCCAGCAGCCTCCGGGACAGCTATAATTCACCCCTCCACTTT.

In this sample, this clone turned up once. The V and J genes are TRBV5-6 and TRBJ1-6; 8 bases map to TRBD1. CDR1 is SGHDT and CDR2 is YYEEEE in the germline V gene. With V trimmed by 3 bases and J by 6 bases, 8 bases remained unmatched. The length of the CDR3 is 16 residues. The CDR3 DNA reads TGTGCCAGCAGCTGGATGACAGGGGCCTCTAATTCACCCCTCCACTTT. It translates to CASSWMTGASNSPLHF.

The rearrangement uses TRBV30 and TRBJ2-1; 12 bases match TRBD2. Germline assignment: CDR1 GTSNPN and CDR2 SVGIG (reference sequence). With 3 bases clipped from V and 7 bases from J, the junction kept 10 bases outside the gene matches. The length of the CDR3 is 16 residues. The CDR3 DNA follows: TGTGCCTGGAGCGCCCCCCTAGCGGGGGGGTATAATGAGCAGTTCTTC. Translating gives CAWSAPLAGGYNEQFF.

The chain uses TRBV18 and TRBJ1-5, with TRBD1 as a possible D gene (5 bases). The germline V and J ends were trimmed by 3 bases and 7 bases, with 13 bases remaining between them. Germline CDR1 and CDR2: KGHSH and LQKENI. This CDR3 is 14 amino acids long. CDR3 sequence: CASSPGQVGQPQHF. In DNA form, the CDR3 reads TGTGCCAGCTCACCCGGACAAGTGGGACAGCCCCAGCATTTT. Complete variable domain (other parts from reference TRBV18 and TRBJ1-5): NAGVMQNPRHLVRRRGQEARLRCSPMKGHSHVYWYRQLPEEGLKFMVYLQKENIIDESGMPKERFSAEFPKEGPSILRIQQVVRGDSAAYFCASSPGQVGQPQHFGDGTRLSIL.

The V gene is TRBV5-6, the J gene TRBJ2-1; D is possibly TRBD2 (7 bases). Germline V gene sequence: CDR1 SGHDT, CDR2 YYEEEE. There are 18 residues in the CDR3. The V gene lost 1 base and the J gene lost 1 base, with 18 bases spanning the gap. The CDR3 DNA is TGTGCCAGCAGCTTGAGGGTAGGGGGGGCGACTTCCTACAATGAGCAGTTCTTC. Translated, it gives CASSLRVGGATSYNEQFF.

With respect to this clone: In the same sample, other DNA sequences code for this CDR3. The gene calls are TRBV5-4 and TRBJ2-5; 9 bases map to TRBD1. CDR3 length: 14 amino acids. Germline CDR1 and CDR2: SGHNT and YYREEE (reference sequence). The ends lost 5 bases at V and 6 bases at J; junction bases unmatched: 8. The CDR3 loop is CASSWTGEGKTQYF. In DNA form, the CDR3 reads TGTGCCAGCAGTTGGACAGGGGAAGGGAAGACCCAGTACTTC. The variable domain in full, with the rest retrieved from reference TRBV5-4 and TRBJ2-5, is ETGVTQSPTHLIKTRGQQVTLRCSSQSGHNTVSWYQQALGQGPQFIFQYYREEENGRGNFPPRFSGLQFPNYSSELNVNALELDDSALYLCASSWTGEGKTQYFGPGTRLLVL.

The chain is built from TRBV2 and TRBJ2-1; D not certain. V was trimmed by 2 bases and J by 4 bases, leaving 9 bases between them. There are 14 residues in the CDR3. Germline CDR1 reads SNHLY; CDR2 reads FYNNEI. The CDR3 here is CASSEQRLYNEQFF. As DNA, the CDR3 is TGTGCCAGCAGTGAACAGAGGCTATACAATGAGCAGTTCTTC.

V is TRBV7-9 and J is TRBJ2-1; TRBD1 is a possible D gene (5 bases). V was trimmed by 3 bases and J by 6 bases, leaving 9 bases between them. Germline assignment: CDR1 SEHNR and CDR2 FQNEAQ (reference sequence). This CDR3 is 13 amino acids long. CDR3 DNA: TGTGCCAGCAGCTTCAGACAGATCAATGAGCAGTTCTTC. This translates into CASSFRQINEQFF.